The 13 T cell receptor beta chains below come from one sample, sequenced in a study of T cell responses to AZD1222 COVID-19 vaccine. Method: immunoSEQ multiplex PCR; TCRdb's copy keeps in-frame clones and lacks some. The sample holds 150,000 to 200,000 clones; just over 90% are singletons and the top ten take under 2%. The material sequenced was peripheral blood, taken 28 days after the second AZD1222 dose. Every receptor here comes from an adult who received the AZD1222 COVID-19 vaccine.

The CDR3: CASSLKFNARRDTEAFF. The CDR3, as DNA: TGTGCCAGCAGCCTGAAATTTAACGCCCGGAGGGACACTGAAGCTTTCTTT. The chain uses TRBV5-6 and TRBJ1-1; D remains unclear. Trimming pared 4 bases from V and 3 bases from J, leaving 22 bases between. The V gene's germline CDR1 is SGHDT and CDR2 YYEEEE. This CDR3 is built from 17 residues.

V and J are TRBV29-1 and TRBJ2-7, with 10 nucleotides matching TRBD1. The ends lost 5 bases at V and 6 bases at J; junction bases unmatched: 7. The CDR3 spans 13 residues. Germline values: CDR1 SQVTM, CDR2 ANQGSEA. CDR3 bases: TGCAGCGTTCCGGGACAGGGGTTAGGCGAGCAGTACTTC. Its translation is CSVPGQGLGEQYF.

The rearrangement joins TRBV5-1 to TRBJ1-1; no clear D gene. V was pared by 0 bases and J by 3 bases, with 18 bases between. This CDR3 contains 17 residues. CDR1 and CDR2 from the germline V gene are SGHRS and YFSETQ. In nucleotides, the CDR3 is TGCGCCAGCAGCTTGGGCCTATGGGGTAAGGTGGACACTGAAGCTTTCTTT. It translates to CASSLGLWGKVDTEAFF.

This chain links TRBV29-1 with TRBJ1-5, with 7 nucleotides matching TRBD1. The CDR3 runs 12 residues. J gave up 6 bases and V 5 bases, and 4 bases lay outside the gene matches. Germline V gene sequence: CDR1 SQVTM, CDR2 ANQGSEA. CDR3 bases: TGCAGCGTTAAGGGGGCCGGTCAGCCCCAGCATTTT. Encoded protein: CSVKGAGQPQHF.

This chain joins TRBV27 and TRBJ1-5; D may be TRBD1 (5 bases). The length of the CDR3 is 14 residues. Trimming removed 0 bases at V and 4 bases at J, with 7 bases between. Germline V gene sequence: CDR1 MNHEY, CDR2 SMNVEV (reference sequence). In DNA, the CDR3 is TGTGCCAGCAGTTTATCAGGACAAAATCAGCCCCAGCATTTT. This sequence encodes CASSLSGQNQPQHF.

The chain joins TRBV7-3 to TRBJ2-1, with 7 bases fitting TRBD1. Per germline, CDR1 SGHTA and CDR2 FQGTGA. With V trimmed by 5 bases and J by 6 bases, 13 bases remained unmatched. This CDR3 comprises 16 residues. Written as DNA, the CDR3 is TGTGCCAGCAGCCAGGGGGTAATCCAATATTCCAATGAGCAGTTCTTC. Protein product: CASSQGVIQYSNEQFF.

The rearrangement uses TRBV28 and TRBJ1-6; 7 positions match TRBD1. CDR1 MDHEN and CDR2 SYDVKM come from the germline V gene. The CDR3 contains 16 residues. The trim removed 5 bases at V and 6 bases at J, leaving 10 bases unmatched. The CDR3 DNA sequence: TGTGCCAGCAGTCCCATCCGGGACAGCCGTAATTCACCCCTCCACTTT. As protein: CASSPIRDSRNSPLHF.

J is TRBJ1-2 and V is TRBV6-1; perhaps TRBD1 as D (6 bases). Trimming left V 3 bases short and J 4 bases short, with 21 bases between. The V gene's germline CDR1 is MNHNS and CDR2 SASEGT. The CDR3 is 17 residues long. In DNA form, the CDR3 reads TGTGCCAGCAGTGACCTTGGCAGGGGATCGAGAGGCTATGGCTACACCTTC. It translates to CASSDLGRGSRGYGYTF.

This sequence joins TRBV7-3 and TRBJ1-1, with a tentative D call TRBD1 (5 bases). This CDR3 comprises 14 residues. Germline CDR1 SGHTA, CDR2 FQGTGA. The V gene lost 4 bases and the J gene lost 3 bases, with 12 bases spanning the gap. The CDR3 here is CASSWTGGDTEAFF. CDR3 bases: TGTGCCAGCAGCTGGACCGGGGGGGACACTGAAGCTTTCTTT.

This chain links TRBV13 with TRBJ2-7; perhaps TRBD1 as D (5 bases). The V gene's germline CDR1 is PRHDT and CDR2 FYEKMQ (reference sequence). V shed 0 bases and J shed 3 bases, with 9 bases lying between them. CDR3 length: 14 amino acids. This CDR3 is CASSLGTANYEQYF. Written as DNA, the CDR3 is TGTGCCAGCAGCTTAGGGACAGCCAACTACGAGCAGTACTTC.

V is TRBV4-2 and J is TRBJ2-5; 8 nucleotides match TRBD2. This CDR3 has 15 amino acids. Germline V lookup: CDR1 LGHNA, CDR2 YNFKEQ. Trimming removed 0 bases from V and 4 bases from J; junction bases left unmatched: 4. CDR3 DNA sequence: TGTGCCAGCAGCCAAGATATAAGCGGGAGAGAGACCCAGTACTTC. Residues: CASSQDISGRETQYF.

The rearrangement joins TRBV4-2 to TRBJ1-3; TRBD1 agrees at 7 bases. Germline trimming cut 0 bases from V and 0 bases from J; bases unmatched to any gene: 14. CDR1 and CDR2 from the germline V gene are LGHNA and YNFKEQ. This CDR3 has 20 residues. CDR3 in DNA: TGTGCCAGCAGCCAAGACGCCTCACAGGGGAGGGTAGTCTCTGGAAACACCATATATTTT. Protein sequence: CASSQDASQGRVVSGNTIYF.

This clone appeared once. The chain combines TRBV21-1 with TRBJ2-7; TRBD1 is taken as the D call from the table, unchecked against the DNA. TRBV21-1 is marked as a pseudogene. The CDR3 spans 19 residues. The CDR3 here is CASSKVPGPSGLGIYEQYF. DNA for the CDR3: TGTGCCAGCAGCAAAGTACCTGGGCCGTCAGGGCTTGGTATCTACGAGCAGTACTTC.